The entry below describes one T cell receptor (beta chain). These data belong to a study of Graves' ophthalmopathy and Graves' hyperthyroidism. Amplification of the TCR beta CDR3 regions used RNA transcripts (as template). The authors performed first-round RT-PCR with HTBI primers and then a second-round multiplex PCR. TCRdb analysed the multiplex PCR reads with MiXCR anew, one entry per CDR3 protein. The sample yields 740,000 or so distinct CDR3 sequences, around 40% seen once. The clonotype originates from an adult man with Graves' ophthalmopathy. Sequencing input: peripheral blood.

The CDR3 is CASSYSSDSGNTIYF. The CDR3 DNA sequence: TGTGCCAGCAGTTACTCGTCGGACTCTGGAAACACCATATATTTT. The gene calls are TRBV12-3 or TRBV12-4 and TRBJ1-3; D is unresolved. V was pared by 4 bases and J by 0 bases, with 10 bases between. The CDR3 is made up of 15 amino acids.